The 9 T cell receptor beta chains in this list originate from one sample, sequenced in a study of shared clonotypes between healthy human individuals. Generated by immunoSEQ multiplex PCR, the TCRdb table keeps only in-frame clones and is missing some. The sample gives 850,000 to 1,100,000 clones, about 80% of which show up once; 0.89% is in the top ten. Sequenced input: memory CD4+ T cells from PBMCs. Noted subset: CD45RA-negative fraction. The source of these receptors is a young man in good health. Some clones in this sample may be carry-over from other donors' samples.

About this clone itself: A single base separates this from a much larger clone, so it may be a read error. The chain combines TRBV6-1 with TRBJ2-7; 8 nucleotides align to TRBD2. Unmatched junction bases numbered 4, after V lost 6 bases and J lost 0 bases. The germline CDR1 and CDR2 sequences are MNHNS and SASEGT. The CDR3 totals 14 residues. In DNA form, the CDR3 reads TGTGCCAGCAGCCTCAGCGGGAGCTCCTACGAGCAGTACTTC. It specifies CASSLSGSSYEQYF.

The chain carries TRBV11-2 and TRBJ2-5; 7 positions match TRBD2. Germline assignment: CDR1 SGHAT and CDR2 FQNNGV. There are 16 residues in the CDR3. The ends lost 1 base at V and 4 bases at J; junction bases unmatched: 9. The CDR3 DNA reads TGTGCCAGCAGCTTAGGATCGAGGTCGGGAGGAGAGACCCAGTACTTC. It encodes CASSLGSRSGGETQYF.

The gene calls are TRBV9 and TRBJ2-4; no clear D. CDR1 SGDLS and CDR2 YYNGEE come from the germline V gene. The V end lost 3 bases, the J end lost 2 bases, and 9 bases lay between the germline ends. CDR3 length equals 14 residues. CDR3 sequence: CASSAGPSKNIQYF. CDR3 DNA sequence: TGTGCCAGCAGCGCCGGCCCGTCCAAAAACATTCAGTACTTC.

The chain couples TRBV19 to TRBJ2-3, with TRBD1 identical over 7 bases. CDR1 is LNHDA and CDR2 is SQIVND in the germline V gene (reference sequence). With V trimmed by 3 bases and J by 4 bases, 4 bases remained unmatched. The length of the CDR3 is 14 residues. CDR3 sequence (DNA): TGTGCCAGTAGTATGACAGGGACGGCAGATACGCAGTATTTT. This codes for CASSMTGTADTQYF. Combining the CDR3 with reference TRBV19 and TRBJ2-3 gives the whole variable domain DGGITQSPKYLFRKEGQNVTLSCEQNLNHDAMYWYRQDPGQGLRLIYYSQIVNDFQKGDIAEGYSVSREKKESFPLTVTSAQKNPTAFYLCASSMTGTADTQYFGPGTRLTVL.

In DNA, the CDR3 is TGTGCCAGCAGCCCTACTAGCGGGAGTGAATATGAGCAGTTCTTC. It codes for CASSPTSGSEYEQFF. The rearrangement joins TRBV9 to TRBJ2-1; 11 nucleotides agree with TRBD2. CDR1 and CDR2 from the germline V gene are SGDLS and YYNGEE. Germline trimming cut 4 bases from V and 8 bases from J; bases unmatched to any gene: 8. The CDR3 has 15 amino acids.

This clone was seen once. An end of the junction does not agree with germline; a read error may underlie this. This chain connects TRBV6-1 to TRBJ1-5; D unresolved. Germline V lookup: CDR1 MNHNS, CDR2 SASEGT. CDR3 length: 13 residues. CDR3 nucleotides: TGTGCCAGCAGCGAAGGAGGAGAGAGGCCCCAGCATTTT. Protein product: CASSEGGERPQHF.

This clone was observed a few times. The V gene is TRBV5-1, the J gene TRBJ2-7, with 7 bases identical to TRBD1. The germline V gene has CDR1 SGHRS and CDR2 YFSETQ. The CDR3 covers 14 residues. Losses at the gene ends were 0 bases for V and 3 bases for J; bases not matched to a gene: 3. This chain's CDR3 is CASSLAGTDYEQYF. CDR3 coding DNA: TGCGCCAGCAGCTTGGCCGGGACAGACTACGAGCAGTACTTC.

J is TRBJ2-2 and V is TRBV28; tentatively, D is TRBD2 (5 bases). The CDR3 runs to 16 residues. The V and J ends lost 5 bases and 1 base respectively, with 14 bases between them. Germline-derived CDR1 and CDR2 are MDHEN and SYDVKM. As DNA, the CDR3 is TGTGCCAGCAGTGCTTCGTTAAGCGGGAACACCGGGGAGCTGTTTTTT. Amino acid sequence: CASSASLSGNTGELFF. Together with reference TRBV28 and TRBJ2-2, the CDR3 gives the full variable domain: DVKVTQSSRYLVKRTGEKVFLECVQDMDHENMFWYRQDPGLGLRLIYFSYDVKMKEKGDIPEGYSVSREKKERFSLILESASTNQTSMYLCASSASLSGNTGELFFGEGSRLTVL.

The V call is TRBV14, the J call TRBJ2-3, with D tentatively TRBD1 (5 bases). This CDR3 has 14 residues. CDR1 is SGHDN, CDR2 FVKESK, per germline. The V end was cut by 0 bases, the J end by 5 bases, with 9 bases between. CDR3 DNA: TGTGCCAGCAGCCAAGAACAGGTGGAAGATACGCAGTATTTT. Translating it yields CASSQEQVEDTQYF.